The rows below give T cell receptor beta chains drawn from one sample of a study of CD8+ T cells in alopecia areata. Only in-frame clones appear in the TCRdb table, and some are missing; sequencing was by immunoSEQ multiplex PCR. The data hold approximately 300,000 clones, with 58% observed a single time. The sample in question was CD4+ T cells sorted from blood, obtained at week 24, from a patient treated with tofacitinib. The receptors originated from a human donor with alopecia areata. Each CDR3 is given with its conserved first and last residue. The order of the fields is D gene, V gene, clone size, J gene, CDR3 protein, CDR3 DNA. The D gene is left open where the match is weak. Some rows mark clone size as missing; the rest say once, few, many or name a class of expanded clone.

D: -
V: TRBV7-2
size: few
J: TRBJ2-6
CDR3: CASSLVAGMGSGANVLTF
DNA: TGTGCCAGCAGCTTAGTGGCAGGGATGGGCTCTGGGGCCAACGTCCTGACTTTC

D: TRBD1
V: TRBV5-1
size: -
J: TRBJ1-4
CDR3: CASSRQGQNEKLFF
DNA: TGCGCCAGCAGCAGACAGGGCCAAAACGAAAAACTGTTTTTT

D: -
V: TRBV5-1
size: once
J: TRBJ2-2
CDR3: CASSPQGTDTGELFF
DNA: TGCGCCAGCAGCCCCCAGGGGACTGACACCGGGGAGCTGTTTTTT

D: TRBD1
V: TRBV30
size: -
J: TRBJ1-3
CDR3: CAWSVRRQGTGNTIYF
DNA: TGTGCCTGGAGTGTCAGACGACAGGGGACTGGAAACACCATATATTTT

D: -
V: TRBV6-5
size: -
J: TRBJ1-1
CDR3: CASRGPGGIAFF
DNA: TGTGCCAGCAGAGGTCCCGGGGGGATAGCTTTCTTT

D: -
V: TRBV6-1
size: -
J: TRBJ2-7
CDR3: CASSATGTSYEQYF
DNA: TGTGCCAGCAGTGCGACAGGTACCAGCTACGAGCAGTACTTC

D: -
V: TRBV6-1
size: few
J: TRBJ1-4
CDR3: CASSEGTGRNEKLFF
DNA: TGTGCCAGCAGTGAAGGAACAGGCCGCAATGAAAAACTGTTTTTT

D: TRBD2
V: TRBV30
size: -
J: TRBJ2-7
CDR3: CAWSERGGSYEQYF
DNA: TGTGCCTGGAGCGAGCGGGGTGGGTCCTACGAGCAGTACTTC

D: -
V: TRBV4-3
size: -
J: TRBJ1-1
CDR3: CASSLKGTTEAFF
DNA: TGCGCCAGCAGTCTTAAGGGGACCACTGAAGCTTTCTTT

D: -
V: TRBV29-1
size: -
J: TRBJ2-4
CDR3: CSVGLAKNIQYF
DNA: TGCAGCGTCGGGTTAGCCAAAAACATTCAGTACTTC

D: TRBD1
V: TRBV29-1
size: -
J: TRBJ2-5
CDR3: CSAPDRGNQETQYF
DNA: TGCAGCGCCCCGGACAGGGGGAACCAAGAGACCCAGTACTTC

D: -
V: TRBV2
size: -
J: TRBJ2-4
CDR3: CASLPDRRGIQYF
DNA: TGTGCCAGCCTTCCCGACAGAAGGGGCATTCAGTACTTC

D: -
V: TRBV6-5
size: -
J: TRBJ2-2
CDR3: CAGGPNTGELFF
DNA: TGTGCCGGGGGGCCGAACACCGGGGAGCTGTTTTTT

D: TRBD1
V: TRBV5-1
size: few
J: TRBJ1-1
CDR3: CASSLGQGPGSTEAFF
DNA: TGCGCCAGCAGCTTAGGACAGGGACCGGGCAGCACTGAAGCTTTCTTT

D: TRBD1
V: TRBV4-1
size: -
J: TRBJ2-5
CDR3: CASSQETGARETQYF
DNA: TGCGCCAGCAGCCAAGAGACAGGGGCCAGGGAGACCCAGTACTTC

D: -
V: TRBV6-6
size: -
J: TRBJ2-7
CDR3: CASSPLGRGRTYEQYF
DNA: TGTGCCAGCAGTCCCCTGGGGCGGGGGCGAACCTACGAGCAGTACTTC

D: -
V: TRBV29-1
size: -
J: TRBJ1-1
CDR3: CSVEGVKMNTEAFF
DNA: TGCAGCGTTGAGGGGGTAAAGATGAACACTGAAGCTTTCTTT

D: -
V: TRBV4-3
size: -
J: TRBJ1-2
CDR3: CASSPWPGASYTF
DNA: TGCGCCAGCAGCCCATGGCCGGGGGCCAGCTACACCTTC

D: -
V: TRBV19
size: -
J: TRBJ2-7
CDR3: CASSVNQAPYEQYF
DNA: TGTGCCAGTAGTGTAAATCAGGCCCCGTACGAGCAGTACTTC

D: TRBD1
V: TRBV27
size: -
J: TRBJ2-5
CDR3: CASSLRTGGQETQYF
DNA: TGTGCCAGCAGTTTAAGGACAGGGGGCCAAGAGACCCAGTACTTC

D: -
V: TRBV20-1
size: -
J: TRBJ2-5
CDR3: CSVPRQETQYF
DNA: TGCAGTGTACCTCGACAAGAGACCCAGTACTTC

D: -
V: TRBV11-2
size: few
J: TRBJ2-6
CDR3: CASSLALSGANVLTF
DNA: TGTGCCAGCAGCTTAGCTCTCTCTGGGGCCAACGTCCTGACTTTC

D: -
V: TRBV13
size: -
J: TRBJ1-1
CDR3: CASSLFGRGNTEAFF
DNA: TGTGCCAGCAGCTTATTTGGGCGGGGGAACACTGAAGCTTTCTTT

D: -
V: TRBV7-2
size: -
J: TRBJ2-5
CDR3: CASSTSKTQYF
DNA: TGTGCCAGCAGCACATCGAAGACCCAGTACTTC

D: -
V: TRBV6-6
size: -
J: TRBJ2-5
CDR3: CASSPRGEGKETQYF
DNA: TGTGCCAGCAGTCCCCGGGGTGAGGGTAAAGAGACCCAGTACTTC

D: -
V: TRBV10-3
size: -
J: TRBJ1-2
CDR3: CAISESVGGDYGYTF
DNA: TGTGCCATCAGTGAGTCGGTTGGAGGAGACTATGGCTACACCTTC

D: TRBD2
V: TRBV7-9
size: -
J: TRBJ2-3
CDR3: CASSPRGKATTDTQYF
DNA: TGTGCCAGCAGCCCGCGGGGGAAGGCTACCACAGATACGCAGTATTTT

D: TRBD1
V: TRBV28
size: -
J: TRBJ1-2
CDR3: CASSVQGARGYTF
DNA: TGTGCCAGCAGTGTACAGGGGGCGCGGGGCTACACCTTC

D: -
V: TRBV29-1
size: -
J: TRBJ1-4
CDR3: CSVPQGPTNEKLFF
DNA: TGCAGCGTGCCTCAGGGACCAACTAATGAAAAACTGTTTTTT

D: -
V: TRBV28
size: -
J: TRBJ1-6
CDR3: CASSLLDGGPNSPLHF
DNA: TGTGCCAGCAGTTTACTGGACGGAGGACCTAATTCACCCCTCCACTTT